Each of the 5 T cell receptor beta chains below was sequenced from the same sample in a study of blood T cell repertoires in COVID-19. Assay: immunoSEQ multiplex PCR; the TCRdb copy retains only in-frame clones and omits some. The data show about 230,000 clones, with over 75% seen just once and approximately 10% held by the top ten. The sequencing input was peripheral blood. The receptors here all came from a middle-aged man with COVID-19, enrolled during active disease.

The chain joins TRBV18 to TRBJ2-3, with D maybe TRBD1 (6 bases). This CDR3 region has 15 residues. V lost 3 bases, J lost 2 bases, and 12 bases lay in between. Germline-derived CDR1 and CDR2 are KGHSH and LQKENI. The CDR3 sequence: CASSPGTGYTDTQYF. CDR3 nucleotide sequence: TGTGCCAGCTCACCGGGCACAGGGTACACAGATACGCAGTATTTT.

V is TRBV28 and J is TRBJ2-5, with 7 bases fitting TRBD2. Losses at the gene ends were 2 bases for V and 5 bases for J; bases not matched to a gene: 8. The CDR3 extends over 15 amino acids. Germline CDR1 is MDHEN and CDR2 is SYDVKM. The CDR3 DNA reads as TGTGCCAGCAGTTTAGGTCTAGGGGAGGGGGAGACCCAGTACTTC. This sequence encodes CASSLGLGEGETQYF.

This chain uses TRBV7-9 with TRBJ2-5, with 8 bases aligning to TRBD1. V was pared by 5 bases and J by 2 bases, with 7 bases of the junction left unmatched. Germline lookup yields CDR1 SEHNR and CDR2 FQNEAQ (reference sequence). The CDR3 has 15 residues. For the CDR3, the DNA is TGTGCCAGCAGCGACGGGACAGGATCACAAGAGACCCAGTACTTC. This codes for CASSDGTGSQETQYF.

V usage is TRBV6-5 and J usage is TRBJ2-7, with 10 positions matching TRBD1. CDR3 length: 14 residues. Germline V gene lookup returns CDR1 MNHEY and CDR2 SVGAGI. V shed 2 bases and J 3 bases; nucleotides not matched to a gene: 1. This CDR3 is CASSYRDRGYEQYF. As DNA, the CDR3 is TGTGCCAGCAGTTACCGGGACAGGGGCTACGAGCAGTACTTC.

V gene TRBV5-5 combines with J gene TRBJ2-2, with 9 bases that match TRBD2. The CDR3 consists of 16 residues. CDR1 is SGHKS, CDR2 YYEKEE, per germline (reference sequence). V gave up 0 bases and J gave up 0 bases; unmatched junction bases: 0. In DNA form, the CDR3 reads TGTGCCAGCAGCTTGGGACTAGCGGCGAACACCGGGGAGCTGTTTTTT. Protein sequence: CASSLGLAANTGELFF.